This TCR beta chain originates from a study of cytomegalovirus exposure and HLA in healthy donors. CDR3 length equals 17 residues. Trimming removed 5 bases from V and 0 bases from J; junction bases left unmatched: 9. Per the germline V gene, CDR1 is SGDLS and CDR2 is YYNGEE. General study results and limits: Among CMV-associated TCR beta chains, most appeared HLA-restricted in a later analysis. TCR beta V- and J-gene trimming was later associated with a missense DCLRE1C variant.

The PCR made use of 60 Vbeta and 13 Jbeta primers. Here immunoSEQ multiplex PCR was the method, and the copy in TCRdb shows in-frame clones only, minus some. The profile shows more than 100,000 clones, more than 80% of them singletons. With respect to this clone: Antigen unknown.

This TCR derives from a man between 35 and 55 years old in good health and CMV-seronegative. The sample was PBMCs. V gene TRBV9 combines with J gene TRBJ2-3; 10 nucleotides match TRBD2. The CDR3, as DNA: TGTGCCAGCAGTCGTCTGCCACTAGCGGGGAGCACAGATACGCAGTATTTT. Its translation is CASSRLPLAGSTDTQYF.